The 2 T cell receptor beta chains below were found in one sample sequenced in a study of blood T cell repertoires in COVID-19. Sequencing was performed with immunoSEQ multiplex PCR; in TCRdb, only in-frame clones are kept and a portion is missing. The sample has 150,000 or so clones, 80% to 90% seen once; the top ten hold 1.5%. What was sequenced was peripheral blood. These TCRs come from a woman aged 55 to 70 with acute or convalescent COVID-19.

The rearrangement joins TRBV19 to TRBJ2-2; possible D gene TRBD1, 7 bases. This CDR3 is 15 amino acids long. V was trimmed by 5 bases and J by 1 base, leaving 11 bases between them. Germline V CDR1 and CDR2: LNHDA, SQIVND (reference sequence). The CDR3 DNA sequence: TGTGCCAGTAGTCTTCAGGGGGGGAACACCGGGGAGCTGTTTTTT. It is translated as CASSLQGGNTGELFF.

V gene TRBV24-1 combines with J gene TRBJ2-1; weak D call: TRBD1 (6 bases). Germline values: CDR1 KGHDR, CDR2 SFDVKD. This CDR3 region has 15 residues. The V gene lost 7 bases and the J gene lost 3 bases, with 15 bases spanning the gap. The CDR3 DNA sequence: TGTGCCACCAGGACTGGGGGCCCCGGCTACAATGAGCAGTTCTTC. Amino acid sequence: CATRTGGPGYNEQFF.